The clone carrying this TCR beta chain was counted only a few times. The repertoire was sequenced with immunoSEQ multiplex PCR; TCRdb's copy has only in-frame clones and lacks some. The sample includes about 200,000 clones, about four fifths of them seen just once. This entry belongs to a study of blood T cell repertoires in COVID-19. This CDR3 contains 18 residues. CDR1 SGHTS and CDR2 YDEGEE come from the germline V gene. V was trimmed by 0 bases and J by 3 bases, leaving 20 bases between them. Seattle's cohort entered during active infection and was followed longitudinally. Sample: peripheral blood. The chain uses TRBV5-8 and TRBJ2-3; a possible D gene is TRBD1 (7 bases). This clonotype originated in a woman in her sixties with COVID-19, enrolled during active disease. CDR3 loop: CASSLAGGRGPGTDTQYF. The CDR3 coding sequence is TGTGCCAGCAGCTTGGCCGGGGGAAGGGGGCCAGGGACAGATACGCAGTATTTT.